Many counts were recorded for the clone carrying this T cell receptor beta chain. The antigen is unknown. Germline trimming cut 5 bases from V and 1 base from J; bases unmatched to any gene: 4. The CDR3 covers 15 residues. In germline, CDR1 is SGHVS, CDR2 FNYEAQ. A single record per CDR3 protein comes from TCRdb applying MiXCR to the PCR reads. The data show approximately 40,000 distinct CDR3 sequences, less than 20% seen once. The data derive from a study of molecular identifiers for immune sequencing clone quantification. Study-wide results and caveats: Over 97% of effector molecules, but under 1% in naive cells, were held by clones with more than 20 RNA copies. Spike-in Jurkat TCR RNA from a single cell reportedly registered among 950,000 or so naive cells.

Sequencing was done on a sample of naive CD8+ T cells from blood, with Jurkat cell RNA spiked in. The subset: FACS-sorted CD8+CD4-CCR7+CD45RA+ naive T cells. This clonotype originated in a human donor in good health. Some libraries in this study had Jurkat cell RNA spiked in. The gene calls are TRBV7-6 and TRBJ2-3; TRBD2 matches 9 bases. CDR3 sequence: CASSAWTSGTDTQYF. DNA for the CDR3: TGTGCCAGCAGCGCTTGGACTAGCGGCACAGATACGCAGTATTTT. Variable domain in full (rest from reference TRBV7-6 and TRBJ2-3): GAGVSQSPRYKVTKRGQDVALRCDPISGHVSLYWYRQALGQGPEFLTYFNYEAQQDKSGLPNDRFSAERPEGSISTLTIQRTEQRDSAMYRCASSAWTSGTDTQYFGPGTRLTVL.